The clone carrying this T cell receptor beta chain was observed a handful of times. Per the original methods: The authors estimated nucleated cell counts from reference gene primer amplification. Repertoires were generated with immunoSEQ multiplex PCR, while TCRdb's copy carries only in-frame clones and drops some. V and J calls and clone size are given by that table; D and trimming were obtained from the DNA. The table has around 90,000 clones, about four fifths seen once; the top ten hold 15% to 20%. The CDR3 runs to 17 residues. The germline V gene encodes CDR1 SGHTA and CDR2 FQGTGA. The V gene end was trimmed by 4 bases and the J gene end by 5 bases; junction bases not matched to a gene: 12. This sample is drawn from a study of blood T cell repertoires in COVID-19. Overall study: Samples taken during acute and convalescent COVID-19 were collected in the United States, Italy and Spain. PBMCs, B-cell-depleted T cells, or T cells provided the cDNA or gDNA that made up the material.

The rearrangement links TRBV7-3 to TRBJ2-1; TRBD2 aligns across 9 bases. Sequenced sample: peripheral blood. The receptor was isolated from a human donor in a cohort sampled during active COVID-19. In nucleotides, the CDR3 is TGTGCCAGCAGCTCCACACGAGGCGGGAGGGCCAACAATGAGCAGTTCTTC. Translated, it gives CASSSTRGGRANNEQFF.